Shown below are 27 T cell receptor beta chains from a single sample sequenced in a study of cytomegalovirus exposure and HLA in healthy donors. The repertoire was sequenced with immunoSEQ multiplex PCR; TCRdb's copy has only in-frame clones and lacks some. The sample includes 75,000 to 100,000 clones, approximately 96% of them seen just once. The sample was PBMCs. The receptors derive from a young man in good health and CMV-seronegative.

The chain uses TRBV28 and TRBJ2-7; 7 bases agree with TRBD2. V gave up 2 bases and J gave up 0 bases; unmatched junction bases: 1. The CDR3 has 14 amino acids. Germline CDR1 is MDHEN and CDR2 is SYDVKM. This chain's CDR3 is CASSLGGGSYEQYF. The CDR3 DNA reads TGTGCCAGCAGTTTAGGGGGGGGCTCCTACGAGCAGTACTTC.

J is TRBJ1-2 and V is TRBV6-6, with TRBD1 as a possible D gene (5 bases). V was shortened by 6 bases and J by 0 bases, with 17 bases between the two germline ends. CDR1 is MNHNY and CDR2 is SVGAGI in the germline V gene (reference sequence). The CDR3 totals 16 residues. The CDR3 protein is CASSRETTETNYGYTF. The CDR3 nucleotides read TGTGCCAGCAGCCGAGAAACGACAGAAACTAACTATGGCTACACCTTC.

The chain combines TRBV19 with TRBJ1-1; 7 positions agree with TRBD1. This CDR3 region has 15 residues. V shed 5 bases, J shed 7 bases, and the junction held 13 bases outside the gene matches. Germline V gene lookup returns CDR1 LNHDA and CDR2 SQIVND (reference sequence). This CDR3 reads CASSVSAGTAIEAFF. Written as DNA, the CDR3 is TGTGCCAGTAGTGTTTCGGCCGGGACAGCTATTGAAGCTTTCTTT.

The V and J genes are TRBV10-1 and TRBJ2-1, with 9 bases aligning to TRBD2. CDR1 and CDR2 from the germline V gene are WNHNN and SYGVQD (reference sequence). V lost 3 bases, J lost 3 bases, and 9 bases stayed unmatched. This CDR3 contains 17 residues. The CDR3 sequence: CASSEPASGANYNEQFF. CDR3 nucleotides: TGCGCCAGCAGTGAACCGGCTAGCGGGGCCAACTACAATGAGCAGTTCTTC.

J is TRBJ2-1 and V is TRBV5-4; D call uncertain. The CDR3 has 13 residues. Trimming removed 2 bases from V and 6 bases from J, with 9 bases in between. Per germline, CDR1 SGHNT and CDR2 YYREEE (reference sequence). The CDR3 DNA follows: TGTGCCAGCAGCTTTGGAGATCGCAATGAGCAGTTCTTC. Amino acids: CASSFGDRNEQFF.

This chain uses TRBV11-2 with TRBJ2-5, with no clear D. Germline CDR1 and CDR2: SGHAT and FQNNGV. The CDR3 sequence is 13 residues long. Trimming took off 1 base at V and 5 bases at J, with 8 bases between the two ends. Here the CDR3 DNA reads TGTGCCAGCAGCTTAGTCGGTTTCGAGACCCAGTACTTC. It codes for CASSLVGFETQYF.

This sequence joins TRBV11-3 and TRBJ2-5; 10 nucleotides match TRBD1. V gave up 5 bases and J gave up 5 bases; unmatched junction bases: 11. This CDR3 contains 16 residues. From germline, CDR1 is SGHNT and CDR2 YENEEA. The CDR3 sequence is CASSVDRGRGEETQYF. The CDR3 DNA follows: TGTGCCAGCAGCGTCGACAGGGGGCGAGGTGAGGAGACCCAGTACTTC.

The V call is TRBV7-3, the J call TRBJ1-1; D is undetermined. The V end was cut by 0 bases, the J end by 1 base, with 3 bases between. Per the germline V gene, CDR1 is SGHTA and CDR2 is FQGTGA. The CDR3 covers 13 residues. The CDR3 sequence: CASSLTQNTEAFF. CDR3 nucleotide sequence: TGTGCCAGCAGCTTAACACAGAACACTGAAGCTTTCTTT.

About this clone: Other DNA sequences within the sample encode an identical CDR3. The chain links TRBV18 to TRBJ2-1; perhaps TRBD1 as D (6 bases). CDR3 length equals 13 residues. Trimming removed 4 bases from V and 4 bases from J, with 8 bases in between. Germline loops: CDR1 KGHSH, CDR2 LQKENI. CDR3 loop: CASSLDRYNEQFF. In nucleotides, the CDR3 is TGTGCCAGCTCACTAGACAGGTACAATGAGCAGTTCTTC.

The chain is built from TRBV27 and TRBJ1-3, with a tentative D call TRBD1 (5 bases). The CDR3 extends over 16 amino acids. From germline, CDR1 is MNHEY and CDR2 SMNVEV (reference sequence). V dropped 6 bases and J dropped 2 bases, with 17 bases sitting between them. The DNA of the CDR3 is TGTGCCAGCAGCACAAAACCCACAGGAACTGGAAACACCATATATTTT. Translated, it gives CASSTKPTGTGNTIYF.

The rearrangement links TRBV6-1 to TRBJ2-2, with D possibly being TRBD1 (6 bases). The CDR3 extends over 16 amino acids. Germline CDR1 and CDR2: MNHNS and SASEGT. Trimming stripped 4 bases from V and 6 bases from J, with 18 bases between. The CDR3 DNA reads TGTGCCAGCAGTGTGAAGAGGACACAGGGTTCCGGGGAGCTGTTTTTT. Its protein product is CASSVKRTQGSGELFF.

The chain uses TRBV15 and TRBJ2-1; 8 positions match TRBD2. Germline loops: CDR1 LNHNV, CDR2 YYDKDF (reference sequence). CDR3 size: 21 residues. V trimming: 0 bases; J trimming: 1 base; junction bases outside the gene matches: 17. The chain's CDR3 is CATSRDRSPILVAGSYNEQFF. Here the CDR3 DNA reads TGTGCCACCAGCAGAGATAGGTCACCTATATTAGTAGCGGGATCCTACAATGAGCAGTTCTTC. The full variable domain, rest sourced from reference TRBV15 and TRBJ2-1, is DAMVIQNPRYQVTQFGKPVTLSCSQTLNHNVMYWYQQKSSQAPKLLFHYYDKDFNNEADTPDNFQSRRPNTSFCFLDIRSPGLGDTAMYLCATSRDRSPILVAGSYNEQFFGPGTRLTVL.

The chain couples TRBV7-2 to TRBJ1-4; TRBD1 might be the D (5 bases). The ends were cut back, 1 base at V and 8 bases at J, with 14 bases in the middle. The CDR3 loop spans 15 amino acids. Germline CDR1 SGHTA, CDR2 FQGNSA. The CDR3 region has the DNA TGTGCCAGCAGCTTAGTTGGCAGGGTGGGGGAAAAACTGTTTTTT. It translates to CASSLVGRVGEKLFF.

The V call is TRBV9, the J call TRBJ2-4, with TRBD2 matching over 9 bases. The CDR3 covers 14 residues. Unmatched junction bases numbered 3, after V lost 2 bases and J lost 6 bases. Germline CDR1 and CDR2: SGDLS and YYNGEE. CDR3 region: CASSVETSGNIQYF. CDR3 nucleotide sequence: TGTGCCAGCAGCGTGGAGACTAGCGGAAACATTCAGTACTTC.

This chain uses TRBV5-6 with TRBJ2-3, with D possibly being TRBD1 (6 bases). There are 15 residues in the CDR3. Germline loops: CDR1 SGHDT, CDR2 YYEEEE. V dropped 0 bases and J dropped 0 bases, with 8 bases sitting between them. CDR3 nucleotides: TGTGCCAGCAGCTTGGATACAGGGAGCACAGATACGCAGTATTTT. This gives the protein CASSLDTGSTDTQYF.

V gene TRBV7-9 combines with J gene TRBJ1-5; D ambiguous. Germline lookup yields CDR1 SEHNR and CDR2 FQNEAQ (reference sequence). The V gene lost 2 bases and the J gene lost 7 bases, with 9 bases spanning the gap. This CDR3 spans 13 amino acids. The DNA for the CDR3 is TGTGCCAGCAGCTTACGCGCTGAGCAGCCCCAGCATTTT. Translating it yields CASSLRAEQPQHF.

This clone was recorded once. This rearrangement joins TRBV9 to TRBJ2-3, with a tentative D call TRBD2 (6 bases). In germline, CDR1 is SGDLS, CDR2 YYNGEE. V was pared by 3 bases and J by 6 bases, with 17 bases between. CDR3 length: 15 amino acids. As DNA, the CDR3 is TGTGCCAGCAGCGCTTCTCCGGGAGCTTTTGATACGCAGTATTTT. Amino acid sequence: CASSASPGAFDTQYF.

The V call is TRBV7-6, the J call TRBJ2-3, with TRBD1 matching 10 bases. Germline CDR1 SGHVS, CDR2 FNYEAQ. V trimming: 1 base; J trimming: 4 bases; junction bases outside the gene matches: 2. The CDR3 is 15 residues long. The CDR3 sequence is CASSLGQGASDTQYF. The CDR3, as DNA: TGTGCCAGCAGCTTAGGACAGGGGGCTTCAGATACGCAGTATTTT.

The chain combines TRBV28 with TRBJ1-4; D might be TRBD1 (5 bases). The length of the CDR3 is 15 residues. Germline CDR1 reads MDHEN; CDR2 reads SYDVKM. Trimming cost V 3 bases and J 3 bases, with 11 bases left between them. This CDR3 reads CASSFSGLANEKLFF. The CDR3 DNA follows: TGTGCCAGCAGTTTTTCAGGGCTGGCTAATGAAAAACTGTTTTTT.

The chain uses TRBV28 and TRBJ2-1; 10 positions agree with TRBD1. The CDR3 spans 16 residues. Germline CDR1 MDHEN, CDR2 SYDVKM. V was pared by 4 bases and J by 5 bases, with 8 bases of the junction left unmatched. As DNA, the CDR3 is TGTGCCAGCAGTTCCTCGGGACAGGGGACTGACAATGAGCAGTTCTTC. It specifies CASSSSGQGTDNEQFF.

This chain uses TRBV7-6 with TRBJ2-3, with 9 bases fitting TRBD2. Germline V CDR1 and CDR2: SGHVS, FNYEAQ. This CDR3 has 15 residues. Trimming at V came to 2 bases and at J to 8 bases, leaving 8 bases not matched to a gene. CDR3 sequence: CASSLSLAGASTQYF. CDR3 in DNA: TGTGCCAGCAGCTTATCCTTAGCGGGAGCCAGTACGCAGTATTTT.

The chain combines TRBV9 with TRBJ2-1; D is perhaps TRBD2 (6 bases). Between the trimmed V and J ends, which lost 4 bases and 8 bases, there was a span of 19 bases. CDR3 length: 15 amino acids. Germline CDR1 and CDR2: SGDLS and YYNGEE. DNA of the CDR3: TGTGCCAGCAGCCCATCGGGGGAATCGGTATATGAGCAGTTCTTC. Translating gives CASSPSGESVYEQFF. The entire variable domain, with the rest obtained from reference TRBV9 and TRBJ2-1, is as follows: DSGVTQTPKHLITATGQRVTLRCSPRSGDLSVYWYQQSLDQGLQFLIQYYNGEERAKGNILERFSAQQFPDLHSELNLSSLELGDSALYFCASSPSGESVYEQFFGPGTRLTVL.

Only a few counts were recorded for this clone. The V gene is TRBV5-8, the J gene TRBJ2-1, with 14 bases lining up with TRBD2. The germline V gene encodes CDR1 SGHTS and CDR2 YDEGEE. Trimming at V came to 0 bases and at J to 11 bases, leaving 7 bases not matched to a gene. The CDR3 is made up of 16 amino acids. The CDR3 here is CASSLGWTSGGMQQFF. CDR3 coding DNA: TGTGCCAGCAGCTTGGGATGGACTAGCGGGGGGATGCAGCAGTTCTTC.

The J gene is TRBJ1-1, the V gene TRBV7-9, with D possibly TRBD1 on 5 matching bases. The CDR3 loop spans 15 amino acids. Germline V gene lookup returns CDR1 SEHNR and CDR2 FQNEAQ (reference sequence). Deletions cut 5 bases from V and 3 bases from J, with 16 bases between. CDR3 protein: CASSLGGAGDTEAFF. Here the CDR3 DNA reads TGTGCCAGCAGCCTCGGAGGGGCCGGGGACACTGAAGCTTTCTTT.

This clone is a singleton in its sample. The J gene is TRBJ1-2, the V gene TRBV5-1, with TRBD1 as a possible D gene (6 bases). Germline lookup yields CDR1 SGHRS and CDR2 YFSETQ. This CDR3 is built from 16 residues. Trimming stripped 0 bases from V and 6 bases from J, with 18 bases between. CDR3 protein: CASSLVSGAFHNGYTF. CDR3 DNA sequence: TGCGCCAGCAGCTTGGTGTCAGGGGCTTTTCACAATGGCTACACCTTC.

J is TRBJ2-5 and V is TRBV5-1; 9 bases agree with TRBD2. The germline V gene has CDR1 SGHRS and CDR2 YFSETQ. With 5 bases clipped from V and 5 bases from J, the junction kept 7 bases outside the gene matches. The CDR3 loop spans 14 amino acids. CDR3 sequence reads: CASSSGSSRETQYF. Written as DNA, the CDR3 is TGCGCCAGCAGTAGCGGGAGCTCGCGGGAGACCCAGTACTTC.

The chain links TRBV6-6 to TRBJ2-7; D remains unclear. CDR1 is MNHNY and CDR2 is SVGAGI in the germline V gene (reference sequence). Trimming removed 6 bases at V and 12 bases at J, with 18 bases between. The CDR3 length is 12 residues. In nucleotides, the CDR3 is TGTGCCAGCAGCCGTACCCCTACCGGTGGGTACTTC. Translating it yields CASSRTPTGGYF.